A selection of T cell receptor beta chains follows, all from one sample in a study of CD8+CD57+ T cells in acquired aplastic anemia. TCRdb called the reads again in MiXCR, with one record for every CDR3 protein. Here the sample spans roughly 500,000 distinct CDR3 sequences, about a third being singletons. The sample consisted of sorted CD4+, CD8+, or CD8+CD57+ T cells (not recorded which) from PBMCs. The source is a human donor with aplastic anemia. The CDR3 runs from the conserved cysteine through the conserved F or W.

j_call v_call cdr3_aa
TRBJ1-1 TRBV9 CASSGRVDTEAFF
TRBJ2-7 TRBV2 CASTEVGQITYEQYF
TRBJ1-2 TRBV24-1 CATRDVTGCRDGYTF
TRBJ1-1 TRBV2 CASIEGFAGAFF
TRBJ1-6 TRBV2 CASRTGTPDSPPHF
TRBJ1-1 TRBV9 CASSQPDREGEAFF
TRBJ2-3 TRBV2 CASSASSSVNTQYF
TRBJ1-5 TRBV19 CASSTVGPSTISNQPQHF
TRBJ2-2 TRBV7-6 CASSLDVTGAAGELFF
TRBJ2-1 TRBV20-1 CSARGVLYNEQFF